This T cell receptor (beta chain) was retrieved from a study of shared clonotypes between healthy human individuals. Study results and limitations: A handful of donors had about 5% of their naive CD4 clonotypes in common.

200 to 250 ng DNA, 25,000 to 30,000 T cell genomes, went into each sorted-subset replicate PCR. Clones were read by immunoSEQ multiplex PCR, and TCRdb kept only the in-frame ones, dropping some. The top ten clones hold 10% of a sample with about 340,000 clones, more than 60% of them seen once. Germline V lookup: CDR1 GTSNPN, CDR2 SVGIG (reference sequence). The CDR3 length is 14 residues. Worth noting for this clone: Its antigen is not identified. The junction shows a germline mismatch at one end, possibly a read error.

Sample: memory CD4+ T cells sorted from blood. Subset denoted: CD45RA-negative fraction. The gene calls are TRBV30 and TRBJ1-2; TRBD1 aligns across 7 bases. The receptor's source is a man aged 25 to 45 in good health. CDR3 in amino acids: CARSPRGTTYGYTF. CDR3 nucleotides: TGTGCCCGGAGTCCCAGGGGGACTACCTATGGCTACACCTTC.